The sample holds many counts of the clone carrying this TCR beta chain. The antigen is undetermined. Time point reported: newly diagnosed GD, antithyroid drugs for less than 3 months. The TCR library was made from RNA that had been extracted from PBMCs in TRIzol. Relying on iRepertoire HTBI primers and Arm-PCR of CDR3 regions, the team built TCR beta libraries. TCRdb passed the multiplex PCR reads through MiXCR, listing each CDR3 protein once. The sample contains 400,000 to 500,000 distinct CDR3 sequences, approximately 16% of which appear only once. These data belong to a study of regulatory T cells in long-lasting Graves disease. Study-level results: Persistent disease favored TRBV28, TRBJ1-2 and TRBJ2-5.

The CDR3 is 18 amino acids. V lost 2 bases and J 3 bases, leaving 20 bases between the germline ends. Germline-derived CDR1 and CDR2 are KGHDR and SFDVKD. The same sample was also used in a study of T cells in Graves' hyperthyroidism and ophthalmopathy. According to that study: Exclusion of patients followed from uncontrolled infection, other autoimmune disease, pregnancy or lactation. Blood samples included most of the expanded thyroid clonotypes exceeding 0.001. Separating ophthalmopathy from stable hyperthyroidism was achieved by a 13 V-J model.

The chain has TRBV24-1 and TRBJ2-3; D possibly corresponds to TRBD2 (7 bases). Sequencing used peripheral blood mononuclear cells (PBMCs), obtained at new diagnosis, from a patient treated with antithyroid drugs. This receptor was identified in a woman between 18 and 29 years old with Graves disease. CDR3 in amino acids: CATSDWGYREGRTDTQYF. The CDR3 DNA reads TGTGCCACCAGTGATTGGGGTTACAGGGAGGGAAGGACAGATACGCAGTATTTT.